The 4 T cell receptor beta chains presented below share a single source sample, sequenced in a study of shared T cell receptors in the human thymus. Assay used: immunoSEQ multiplex PCR; TCRdb lists only in-frame clones, some missing. The sample has about 380,000 clones; 95% are singletons. Sequenced input: thymocytes. The source of these receptors is a human donor.

The gene calls are TRBV9 and TRBJ2-3; 10 positions agree with TRBD1. J lost 3 bases, V lost 3 bases, and 4 bases had no gene match. The CDR3 length is 15 residues. Per the germline V gene, CDR1 is SGDLS and CDR2 is YYNGEE. The CDR3 bases are TGTGCCAGCAGCGCCGGGACAGGGGATACAGATACGCAGTATTTT. It translates to CASSAGTGDTDTQYF.

The rearrangement links TRBV2 to TRBJ2-5; no reliable D call. The CDR3 is 15 residues long. V lost 4 bases and J lost 1, with 13 bases in between. The germline V gene has CDR1 SNHLY and CDR2 FYNNEI. CDR3 DNA sequence: TGTGCCAGCAGTGGAAGAGGTGCAATCCAAGAGACCCAGTACTTC. Its translation is CASSGRGAIQETQYF.

This rearrangement joins TRBV27 to TRBJ2-3, with no clear D. V was pared by 0 bases and J by 8 bases, with 9 bases between. The CDR3 runs 13 residues. The germline gives CDR1 MNHEY, CDR2 SMNVEV (reference sequence). The chain's CDR3 is CASSLSFSLTQYF. The CDR3 nucleotides are TGTGCCAGCAGTTTATCTTTTTCCCTTACGCAGTATTTT.

The chain combines TRBV7-4 with TRBJ2-1; no definite D call. CDR1 and CDR2 (germline): SGHVT, SQSDAQ. The CDR3 length is 15 residues. The V gene lost 5 bases and the J gene lost 1 base, with 12 bases spanning the gap. CDR3 in amino acids: CASSRPLGSYNEQFF. The DNA for the CDR3 is TGTGCCAGCAGCCGACCTTTAGGGTCCTACAATGAGCAGTTCTTC.